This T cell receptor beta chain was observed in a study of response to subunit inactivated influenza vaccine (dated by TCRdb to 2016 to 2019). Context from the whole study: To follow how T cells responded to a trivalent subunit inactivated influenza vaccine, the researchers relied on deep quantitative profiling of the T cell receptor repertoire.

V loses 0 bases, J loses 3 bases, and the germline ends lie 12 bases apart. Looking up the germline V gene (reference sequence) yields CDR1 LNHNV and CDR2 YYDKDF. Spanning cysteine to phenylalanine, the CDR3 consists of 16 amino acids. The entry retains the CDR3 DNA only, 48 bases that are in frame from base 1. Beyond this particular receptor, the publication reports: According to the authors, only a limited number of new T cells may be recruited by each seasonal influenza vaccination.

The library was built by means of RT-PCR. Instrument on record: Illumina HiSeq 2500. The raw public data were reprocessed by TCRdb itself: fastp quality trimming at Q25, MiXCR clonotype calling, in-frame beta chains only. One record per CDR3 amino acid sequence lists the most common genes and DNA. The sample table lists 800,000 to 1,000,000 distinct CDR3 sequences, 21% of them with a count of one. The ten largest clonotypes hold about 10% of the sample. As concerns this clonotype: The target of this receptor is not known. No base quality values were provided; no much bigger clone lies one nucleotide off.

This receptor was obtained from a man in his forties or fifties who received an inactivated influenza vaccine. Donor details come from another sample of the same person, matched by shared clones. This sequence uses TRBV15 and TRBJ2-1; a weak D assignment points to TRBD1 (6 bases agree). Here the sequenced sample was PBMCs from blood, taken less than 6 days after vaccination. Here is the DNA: TGTGCCACCAGCAGAGAAGGACAGAATATCTACAATGAGCAGTTCTTC. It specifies CATSREGQNIYNEQFF.